The T cell receptor beta chain under discussion was sequenced for a study of siplizumab effects on memory and regulatory T cells. Findings and limits, study-wide: The mapping of alloreactive clones to unstimulated subsets covered only a minor fraction of them. No functional test confirmed suppression by proliferating siplizumab-culture Tregs. In the presence of siplizumab, alloreactive sequences traceable to unstimulated CD4+ memory cells were significantly reduced.

Comment on this clone: Its cognate antigen is unknown.

Sequencing was performed with immunoSEQ multiplex PCR; in TCRdb, only in-frame clones are kept and a portion is missing. The sample lists some 96,000 clones; more than 85% were seen once. Trimming shortened V by 8 bases and J by 7 bases, and 12 bases separated the two germline ends. This CDR3 is built from 12 residues. Germline V gene data show CDR1 as MNHNS and CDR2 as SASEGT. The V call is TRBV6-1, the J call TRBJ1-5; D gene unclear. The sequence came from a human donor in good health. The sequenced sample was CD4+ T cells sorted from blood. In DNA form, the CDR3 reads TGTGCCAGCGGAAGGGCGGAACAGCCCCAGCATTTT. Translated: CASGRAEQPQHF.